Included here is one T cell receptor (beta chain) sequence, with context. TCRdb's copy holds only in-frame clones and misses some; the assay was immunoSEQ multiplex PCR. The sample gives about 98,000 clones, approximately 86% of which show up once; 4% to 6% is in the top ten. This entry comes from a study of T cell responses to AZD1222 COVID-19 vaccine. At the level of the study: Second-dose groups at about 4 or about 12 weeks were pooled.

V was clipped by 2 bases and J by 2 bases, with 9 bases between them. The CDR3 covers 14 residues. Germline CDR1 LNHDA, CDR2 SQIVND (reference sequence). The chain links TRBV19 to TRBJ1-1; D gene ambiguous. This receptor was identified in an adult in good health. Source: peripheral blood, taken on day 0 of AZD1222 vaccination. The CDR3 region is CASSISSGNTEAFF. The CDR3 nucleotides are TGTGCCAGTAGTATAAGTTCGGGAAACACTGAAGCTTTCTTT.